The subject of this entry is one TCR beta chain. Its cognate antigen is unknown. TCRdb keeps only in-frame clones here, not all; method: immunoSEQ multiplex PCR. Of roughly 25,000 clones listed, 77% are singletons. The data stem from a study of OX40 agonist ivuxolimab in advanced cancers. About the research overall: Prior anti-PD-1, anti-PD-L1 or anti-CTLA-4 therapy did not bar entry, and 40% had some.

Germline CDR1 SGDLS, CDR2 YYNGEE. This CDR3 has 14 amino acids. The V end lost 4 bases, the J end lost 5 bases, and 12 bases lay between the germline ends. Findings and caveats of the study: CD8+ T cells were the subset that, on average, had more expanded clones than CD4+.

Sequencing was performed on CD4+ or CD8+ T cells sorted from blood, taken in a trial of the OX40 agonist ivuxolimab. The J gene is TRBJ2-2, the V gene TRBV9, with D unresolved. This TCR was recovered from an adult with an advanced solid tumor such as melanoma, head and neck, liver or kidney cancer. The CDR3 DNA reads TGTGCCAGCAGCCACACAAGTCAGACCGGGGAGCTGTTTTTT. Translation: CASSHTSQTGELFF.